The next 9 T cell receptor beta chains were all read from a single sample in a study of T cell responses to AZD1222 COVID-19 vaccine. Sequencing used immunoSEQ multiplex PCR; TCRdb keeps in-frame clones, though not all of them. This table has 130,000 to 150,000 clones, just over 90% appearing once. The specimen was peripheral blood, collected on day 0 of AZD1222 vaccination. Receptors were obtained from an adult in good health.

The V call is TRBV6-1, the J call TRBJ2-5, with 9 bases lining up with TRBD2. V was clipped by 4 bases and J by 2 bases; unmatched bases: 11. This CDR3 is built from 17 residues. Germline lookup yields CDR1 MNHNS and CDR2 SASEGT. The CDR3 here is CASSAKSSGDPQETQYF. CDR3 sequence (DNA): TGTGCCAGCAGTGCAAAATCTAGCGGGGACCCTCAAGAGACCCAGTACTTC.

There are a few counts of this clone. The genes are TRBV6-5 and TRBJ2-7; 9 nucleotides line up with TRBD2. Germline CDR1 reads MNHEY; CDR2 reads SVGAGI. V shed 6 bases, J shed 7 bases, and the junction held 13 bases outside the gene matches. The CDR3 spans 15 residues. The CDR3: CASRPSPGLAGEQYF. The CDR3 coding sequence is TGTGCCAGCAGACCATCTCCGGGACTAGCAGGGGAGCAGTACTTC.

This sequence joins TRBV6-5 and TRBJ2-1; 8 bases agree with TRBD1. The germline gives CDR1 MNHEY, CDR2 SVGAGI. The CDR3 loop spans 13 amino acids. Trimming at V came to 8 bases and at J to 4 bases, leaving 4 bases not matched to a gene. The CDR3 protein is CASRGQGYNEQFF. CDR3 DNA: TGTGCCAGCCGAGGACAGGGATACAATGAGCAGTTCTTC.

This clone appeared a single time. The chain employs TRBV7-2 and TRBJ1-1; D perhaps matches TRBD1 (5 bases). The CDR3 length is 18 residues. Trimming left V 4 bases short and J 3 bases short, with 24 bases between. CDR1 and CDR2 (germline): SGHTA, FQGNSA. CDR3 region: CASSSSGAGGGKDTEAFF. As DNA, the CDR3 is TGTGCCAGCAGCTCTTCAGGCGCAGGCGGGGGGAAAGACACTGAAGCTTTCTTT.

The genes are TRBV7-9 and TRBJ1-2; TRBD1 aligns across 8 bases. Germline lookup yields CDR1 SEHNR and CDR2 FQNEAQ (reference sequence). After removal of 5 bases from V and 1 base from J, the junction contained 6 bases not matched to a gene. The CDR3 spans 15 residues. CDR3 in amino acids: CASSPRTGYNYGYTF. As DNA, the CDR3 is TGTGCCAGCAGCCCACGGACAGGGTATAACTATGGCTACACCTTC.

CDR3 in DNA: TGTGCCAGCAGTTTAAATGACACCCCGGGTTCTGAAGCTTTCTTT. It yields the protein CASSLNDTPGSEAFF. The chain has TRBV27 and TRBJ1-1; the D is unclear. CDR1 is MNHEY, CDR2 SMNVEV, per germline (reference sequence). The ends were cut back, 2 bases at V and 6 bases at J, with 16 bases in the middle. CDR3 length: 15 amino acids.

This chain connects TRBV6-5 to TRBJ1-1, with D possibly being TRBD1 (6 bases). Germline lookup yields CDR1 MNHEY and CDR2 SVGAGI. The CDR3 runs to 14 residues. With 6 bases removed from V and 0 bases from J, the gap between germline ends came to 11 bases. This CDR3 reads CASRPDSLNTEAFF. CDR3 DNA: TGTGCCAGCAGACCGGACAGCCTGAACACTGAAGCTTTCTTT.

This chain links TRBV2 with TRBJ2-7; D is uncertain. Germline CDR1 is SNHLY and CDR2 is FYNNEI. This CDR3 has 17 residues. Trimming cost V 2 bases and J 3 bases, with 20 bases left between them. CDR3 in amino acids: CASSESSDWPPGYEQYF. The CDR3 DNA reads TGTGCCAGCAGTGAATCATCGGATTGGCCACCGGGCTACGAGCAGTACTTC.

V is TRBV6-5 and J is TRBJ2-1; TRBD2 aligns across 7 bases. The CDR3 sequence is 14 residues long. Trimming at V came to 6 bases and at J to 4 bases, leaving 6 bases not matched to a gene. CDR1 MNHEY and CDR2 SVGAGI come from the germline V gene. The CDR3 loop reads CASRRLAIYNEQFF. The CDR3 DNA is TGTGCCAGCAGGCGACTAGCTATATACAATGAGCAGTTCTTC.